The TCR beta chain under discussion was sequenced for a study of control samples from healthy donors and cancer patients. Using immunoSEQ multiplex PCR, the repertoire was profiled, and TCRdb retains in-frame clones only, with some absent. The table for this sample gives approximately 190,000 clones. The sample comprised blood. This clonotype originated in a woman aged 25 to 39 in good health.

The CDR3 bases are TGCAGCGTTGTATCGGATTCCCTCGGCGGCTACACCTTC. Protein: CSVVSDSLGGYTF. The genes are TRBV29-1 and TRBJ1-2, with D uncertain. CDR1 and CDR2 from the germline V gene are SQVTM and ANQGSEA. Between the trimmed V and J ends, which lost 4 bases and 8 bases, there was a span of 17 bases. The length of the CDR3 is 13 residues. Looking up the rest from reference TRBV29-1 and TRBJ1-2 gives the full variable domain: SAVISQKPSRDICQRGTSLTIQCQVDSQVTMMFWYRQQPGQSLTLIATANQGSEATYESGFVIDKFPISRPNLTFSTLTVSNMSPEDSSIYLCSVVSDSLGGYTFGSGTRLTVV.